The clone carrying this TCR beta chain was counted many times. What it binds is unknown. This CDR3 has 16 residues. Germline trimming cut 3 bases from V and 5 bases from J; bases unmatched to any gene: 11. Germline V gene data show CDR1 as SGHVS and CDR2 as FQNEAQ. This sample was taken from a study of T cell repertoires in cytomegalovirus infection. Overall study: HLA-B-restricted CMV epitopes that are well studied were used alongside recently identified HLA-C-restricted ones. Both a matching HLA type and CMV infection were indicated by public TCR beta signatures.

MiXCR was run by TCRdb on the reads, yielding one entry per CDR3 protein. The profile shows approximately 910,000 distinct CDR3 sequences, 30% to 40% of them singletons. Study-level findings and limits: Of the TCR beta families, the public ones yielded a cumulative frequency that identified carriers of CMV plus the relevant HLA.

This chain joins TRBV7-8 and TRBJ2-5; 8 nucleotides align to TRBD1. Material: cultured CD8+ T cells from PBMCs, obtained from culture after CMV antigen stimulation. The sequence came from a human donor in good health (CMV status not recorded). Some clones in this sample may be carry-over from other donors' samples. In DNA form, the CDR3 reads TGTGCCAGCAGCTTTGCCATGGCAGGGGGCCGGGAGACCCAGTACTTC. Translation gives CASSFAMAGGRETQYF.